This TCR beta chain was captured by sequencing in a study of T cells in Graves' hyperthyroidism and ophthalmopathy. The length of the CDR3 is 13 residues. Germline loops: CDR1 GTSNPN, CDR2 SVGIG (reference sequence). Trimming cost V 3 bases and J 10 bases, with 13 bases left between them. RNA transcripts served as the template for amplifying TCR beta CDR3 regions. Using the HTBI primer set, a first-round RT-PCR was run on the TCR CDR3. TCRdb called the multiplex PCR reads again in MiXCR, with one record for every CDR3 protein. The profile shows around 300,000 distinct CDR3 sequences, approximately 23% of them singletons. This clonotype was detected only a few times.

Sequencing was performed on blood. The sequence derives from a man aged 30 to 39 with Graves' ophthalmopathy. The chain carries TRBV30 and TRBJ1-6; tentatively, D is TRBD1 (5 bases). CDR3 sequence reads: CAWRRRGSSPLHF. The CDR3 DNA sequence: TGTGCCTGGAGAAGGAGGGGTTCGTCACCCCTCCACTTT.